These 28 T cell receptor beta chains originate from one sample sequenced in a study of cytotoxic CD8 clonotypes in ibrutinib-treated CLL. Assay used: immunoSEQ multiplex PCR; TCRdb lists only in-frame clones, some missing. The sample consists of roughly 250,000 clones, 60% to 75% of them appearing once. Sequenced material: PBMCs, taken after 24 months of ibrutinib treatment. These receptors all stem from a human donor with chronic lymphocytic leukemia.

This clone was found a few times. The rearrangement links TRBV5-5 to TRBJ2-7; a weak D match, TRBD1 (6 bases). The CDR3 extends over 17 amino acids. The germline V and J ends were trimmed by 4 bases and 3 bases, with 23 bases remaining between them. Germline V gives CDR1 SGHKS, CDR2 YYEKEE (reference sequence). DNA of the CDR3: TGTGCCAGCAGCCCTCGGGGAATTCCGGGACAAGTCTACGAGCAGTACTTC. Its translation is CASSPRGIPGQVYEQYF.

CDR3 residues: CASSLRTGVEQYF. CDR3 DNA sequence: TGTGCCAGCAGTTTAAGGACCGGGGTCGAGCAGTACTTC. The V gene is TRBV28, the J gene TRBJ2-7, with D possibly TRBD2 on 5 matching bases. The CDR3 loop spans 13 amino acids. The V end was cut by 2 bases, the J end by 6 bases, with 11 bases between. Germline CDR1 is MDHEN and CDR2 is SYDVKM.

The chain links TRBV27 to TRBJ1-5; D remains unclear. CDR1 and CDR2 from the germline V gene are MNHEY and SMNVEV (reference sequence). The CDR3 runs 15 residues. The ends were cut back, 4 bases at V and 9 bases at J, with 19 bases in the middle. The CDR3 protein is CASSWGGTTKGPQHF. DNA for the CDR3: TGTGCCAGCAGTTGGGGAGGTACCACCAAGGGGCCCCAGCATTTT.

The chain combines TRBV5-1 with TRBJ1-3; D uncertain. Trimming took off 6 bases at V and 4 bases at J, with 17 bases between the two ends. CDR3 size: 15 residues. Germline V gene lookup returns CDR1 SGHRS and CDR2 YFSETQ. CDR3 bases: TGCGCCAGCATGGACCCCCGGACGGACGGAAACACCATATATTTT. The encoded protein is CASMDPRTDGNTIYF.

This clone came up a few times. This chain connects TRBV7-9 to TRBJ2-7; D possibly corresponds to TRBD1 (5 bases). V was cut by 2 bases and J by 5 bases, with 13 bases left in between. There are 14 residues in the CDR3. The germline V gene has CDR1 SEHNR and CDR2 FQNEAQ (reference sequence). CDR3 DNA: TGTGCCAGCAGCTTAAACACAGGTGGCGACGAGCAGTACTTC. Its protein is CASSLNTGGDEQYF.

This rearrangement joins TRBV5-1 to TRBJ2-2; TRBD2 matches 12 bases. Trimming took 5 bases from V and 6 from J; bases not matched to a gene: 5. Germline V gives CDR1 SGHRS, CDR2 YFSETQ. This CDR3 is built from 15 residues. The DNA for the CDR3 is TGCGCCAGCAGACTAGCGGGAGGTCAGGCCGGGGAGCTGTTTTTT. Translation: CASRLAGGQAGELFF.

The chain has TRBV7-6 and TRBJ1-3; D gene unclear. CDR1 is SGHVS, CDR2 FNYEAQ, per germline. The ends were cut back, 3 bases at V and 4 bases at J, with 4 bases in the middle. The CDR3 runs 12 residues. The CDR3 DNA sequence: TGTGCCAGCAGCTTTTCCGGAAACACCATATATTTT. This gives the protein CASSFSGNTIYF. The whole variable domain, filled in from reference TRBV7-6 and TRBJ1-3, reads GAGVSQSPRYKVTKRGQDVALRCDPISGHVSLYWYRQALGQGPEFLTYFNYEAQQDKSGLPNDRFSAERPEGSISTLTIQRTEQRDSAMYRCASSFSGNTIYFGEGSWLTVV.

This rearrangement joins TRBV30 to TRBJ2-7; D uncertain. The CDR3 has 11 amino acids. The germline CDR1 and CDR2 sequences are GTSNPN and SVGIG (reference sequence). The V and J ends lost 1 base and 6 bases respectively, with 7 bases between them. The CDR3 spells CAWSGVSEQYF. CDR3 bases: TGTGCCTGGAGTGGGGTGAGCGAGCAGTACTTC.

V gene TRBV15 combines with J gene TRBJ2-1, with D possibly matching TRBD1 (6 bases). The V gene's germline CDR1 is LNHNV and CDR2 YYDKDF (reference sequence). V shed 0 bases and J shed 8 bases, with 8 bases lying between them. The CDR3 loop spans 13 amino acids. The CDR3 region has the DNA TGTGCCACCAGCAGAGATAACAGGGATGAGCAGTTCTTC. Translation gives CATSRDNRDEQFF.

The chain couples TRBV7-2 to TRBJ2-2; TRBD1 might be the D (6 bases). This CDR3 comprises 14 residues. Germline CDR1 SGHTA, CDR2 FQGNSA. V was pared by 3 bases and J by 6 bases, with 11 bases between. This chain's CDR3 is CASSFLQGPGELFF. As DNA, the CDR3 is TGTGCCAGCAGCTTTTTACAGGGCCCCGGGGAGCTGTTTTTT.

The CDR3 reads CASSTRTGDSPEAFF. The CDR3, as DNA: TGTGCCAGCAGTACTCGGACAGGGGACTCCCCTGAAGCTTTCTTT. The chain is built from TRBV6-5 and TRBJ1-1; 9 nucleotides line up with TRBD1. J gave up 6 bases and V 5 bases, and 10 bases lay outside the gene matches. The germline V gene encodes CDR1 MNHEY and CDR2 SVGAGI. The CDR3 length is 15 residues.

CDR3 amino acids: CASGSSGSSYNEQFF. The CDR3 DNA sequence: TGTGCCTCAGGATCTAGCGGGAGCTCCTACAATGAGCAGTTCTTC. This chain connects TRBV10-3 to TRBJ2-1, with 10 positions matching TRBD2. The CDR3 consists of 15 residues. V shed 11 bases and J 0 bases; nucleotides not matched to a gene: 7. Per the germline V gene, CDR1 is ENHRY and CDR2 is SYGVKD.

This rearrangement joins TRBV5-6 to TRBJ1-4, with D perhaps matching TRBD1 (5 bases). This CDR3 has 17 amino acids. The germline V gene encodes CDR1 SGHDT and CDR2 YYEEEE. The V gene lost 2 bases and the J gene lost 0 bases, with 14 bases spanning the gap. CDR3 sequence reads: CASSFHTRGATNEKLFF. DNA for the CDR3: TGTGCCAGCAGCTTCCATACTCGAGGGGCAACTAATGAAAAACTGTTTTTT.

This rearrangement joins TRBV28 to TRBJ2-7, with 10 bases identical to TRBD2. The germline V gene encodes CDR1 MDHEN and CDR2 SYDVKM. Germline trimming cut 3 bases from V and 6 bases from J; bases unmatched to any gene: 2. The CDR3 runs to 13 residues. The CDR3 DNA reads TGTGCCAGCAGTTTGGTAGCGGGAGGCGAGCAGTACTTC. Amino acid sequence: CASSLVAGGEQYF.

The rearrangement uses TRBV7-3 and TRBJ2-3; D is unclear. Germline V gene lookup returns CDR1 SGHTA and CDR2 FQGTGA. The V and J ends lost 5 bases and 10 bases respectively, with 19 bases between them. CDR3 length: 14 amino acids. For the CDR3, the DNA is TGTGCCAGCAGCCCTACGAAGGACGGCCCCCCGCAGTATTTT. This gives the protein CASSPTKDGPPQYF.

This chain uses TRBV9 with TRBJ2-2, with D hard to call. CDR3 length: 15 residues. Trimming removed 1 base from V and 0 bases from J, with 7 bases in between. Germline CDR1 SGDLS, CDR2 YYNGEE. DNA of the CDR3: TGTGCCAGCAGCGTACTGGGCGCGAACACCGGGGAGCTGTTTTTT. Its translation is CASSVLGANTGELFF.

The chain is built from TRBV9 and TRBJ2-1; 13 bases map to TRBD2. CDR1 and CDR2 from the germline V gene are SGDLS and YYNGEE. The length of the CDR3 is 16 residues. With 3 bases clipped from V and 6 bases from J, the junction kept 6 bases outside the gene matches. The CDR3: CASSAGTSGIGNEQFF. The DNA of the CDR3 is TGTGCCAGCAGCGCAGGGACTAGCGGGATTGGCAATGAGCAGTTCTTC.

V is TRBV7-3 and J is TRBJ2-2; 12 bases fit TRBD1. Trimming took 5 bases from V and 4 from J; bases not matched to a gene: 8. Germline assignment: CDR1 SGHTA and CDR2 FQGTGA. CDR3 length: 17 amino acids. The CDR3 sequence is CASSQSGQGAGTGELFF. The CDR3 DNA follows: TGTGCCAGCAGCCAGTCGGGACAGGGGGCCGGCACCGGGGAGCTGTTTTTT.

This chain links TRBV7-6 with TRBJ1-6, with D possibly being TRBD1 (6 bases). CDR1 and CDR2 from the germline V gene are SGHVS and FNYEAQ. The CDR3 length is 17 residues. V lost 0 bases and J lost 9, with 18 bases in between. This CDR3 reads CASSLAPFGGAVSPLHF. The DNA for the CDR3 is TGTGCCAGCAGCTTAGCCCCGTTCGGGGGGGCGGTTTCACCCCTCCACTTT.

This rearrangement joins TRBV7-3 to TRBJ2-2, with 11 bases aligning to TRBD2. The CDR3 spans 17 residues. V gave up 5 bases and J gave up 2 bases; unmatched junction bases: 7. Germline CDR1 is SGHTA and CDR2 is FQGTGA. The CDR3 spells CASSPQGLAVNTGELFF. CDR3 nucleotides: TGTGCCAGCAGCCCCCAGGGACTAGCGGTCAACACCGGGGAGCTGTTTTTT. The complete variable domain, with remaining parts taken from reference TRBV7-3 and TRBJ2-2, reads GAGVSQTPSNKVTEKGKYVELRCDPISGHTALYWYRQSLGQGPEFLIYFQGTGAADDSGLPNDRFFAVRPEGSVSTLKIQRTERGDSAVYLCASSPQGLAVNTGELFFGEGSRLTVL.

The chain links TRBV30 to TRBJ1-1; no reliable D call. Germline CDR1 is GTSNPN and CDR2 is SVGIG (reference sequence). The CDR3 has 13 residues. Trimming removed 0 bases at V and 1 base at J, with 6 bases between. The CDR3 sequence: CAWSVYGNTEAFF. In nucleotides, the CDR3 is TGTGCCTGGAGTGTTTATGGGAACACTGAAGCTTTCTTT.

The V and J genes are TRBV7-9 and TRBJ2-1, with 7 bases fitting TRBD2. The V segment lost 5 bases and the J segment 6 bases; nucleotides outside the gene matches: 7. This CDR3 spans 14 amino acids. Germline V gene lookup returns CDR1 SEHNR and CDR2 FQNEAQ (reference sequence). The DNA of the CDR3 is TGTGCCAGCAGCCCGAGGGAGGGGAGCAATGAGCAGTTCTTC. Its protein is CASSPREGSNEQFF.

The rearrangement links TRBV9 to TRBJ2-5, with D perhaps matching TRBD1 or TRBD2 (5 bases each). In germline, CDR1 is SGDLS, CDR2 YYNGEE. Between the trimmed V and J ends, which lost 4 bases and 5 bases, there was a span of 18 bases. The CDR3 loop spans 15 amino acids. The CDR3 reads CASSPGPGGWETQYF. For the CDR3, the DNA is TGTGCCAGCAGCCCCGGGCCTGGGGGTTGGGAGACCCAGTACTTC.

This clone was picked up a small number of times. The rearrangement links TRBV25-1 to TRBJ1-2; 7 bases line up with TRBD1. There are 13 residues in the CDR3. Germline V gives CDR1 MGHDK, CDR2 SYGVNS. Trimming cost V 5 bases and J 5 bases; bases outside gene matches: 5. CDR3 amino acids: CASSSGGSYGYTF. The CDR3 DNA sequence: TGTGCCAGCAGTTCAGGGGGGTCTTATGGCTACACCTTC.

The count of this clone is one. CDR3 sequence: CASSSLAGGGDTQYF. The CDR3 DNA sequence: TGTGCCAGCAGCTCTCTAGCGGGAGGGGGAGATACGCAGTATTTT. The chain uses TRBV7-2 and TRBJ2-3, with 12 bases identical to TRBD2. Trimming cost V 4 bases and J 5 bases; bases outside gene matches: 4. This CDR3 region has 15 residues. CDR1 is SGHTA and CDR2 is FQGNSA in the germline V gene. Drawing the rest from reference TRBV7-2 and TRBJ2-3, the complete variable domain is GAGVSQSPSNKVTEKGKDVELRCDPISGHTALYWYRQSLGQGLEFLIYFQGNSAPDKSGLPSDRFSAERTGGSVSTLTIQRTQQEDSAVYLCASSSLAGGGDTQYFGPGTRLTVL.

The CDR3 DNA reads as TGTGCCAGCAGCTTCGGCCGGAGGTCCCACGAGCAGTACTTC. This codes for CASSFGRRSHEQYF. The chain employs TRBV5-6 and TRBJ2-7, with a possible D match to TRBD2 (5 bases). This CDR3 contains 14 residues. CDR1 is SGHDT, CDR2 YYEEEE, per germline. Trimming stripped 2 bases from V and 5 bases from J, with 14 bases between.

The V call is TRBV13, the J call TRBJ2-5, with D unresolved. The CDR3 contains 14 residues. Germline V gene sequence: CDR1 PRHDT, CDR2 FYEKMQ (reference sequence). V lost 1 base, J lost 5 bases, and 11 bases lay in between. The CDR3 region has the DNA TGTGCCAGCAGCTTAGAGATCGCGGTTGAGACCCAGTACTTC. Its protein product is CASSLEIAVETQYF. The full variable domain, rest sourced from reference TRBV13 and TRBJ2-5, is AAGVIQSPRHLIKEKRETATLKCYPIPRHDTVYWYQQGPGQDPQFLISFYEKMQSDKGSIPDRFSAQQFSDYHSELNMSSLELGDSALYFCASSLEIAVETQYFGPGTRLLVL.

The count of this clone is one. The chain is built from TRBV7-9 and TRBJ1-5; 7 bases map to TRBD1. The CDR3 sequence is 13 residues long. Germline CDR1 and CDR2: SEHNR and FQNEAQ (reference sequence). V gave up 2 bases and J gave up 5 bases; unmatched junction bases: 0. CDR3 in amino acids: CASSLTGDQPQHF. The CDR3 coding sequence is TGTGCCAGCAGCTTAACAGGGGATCAGCCCCAGCATTTT.